This T cell receptor (beta chain) stems from a study of blood T cell repertoires in COVID-19 (dated by TCRdb to about 2020). About the investigation overall: The collaborator samples originated in the United States, Italy and Spain and spanned the acute and convalescent phases of COVID-19. Sample metadata almost always included a de-identified subject ID, COVID-19 status, age in years and sex. The prospective study material was composed of cDNA or gDNA derived from T cells, B-cell-depleted T cells, or PBMCs. The samples were drawn from the first 160 participants of the ongoing ImmuneRACE study and from 950 to 1,500 subjects provided by 6 global collaborators. Where available, HLA class I and class II types were taken from metadata supplied by the sample provider and were not determined by assay-based typing. Deeply sampled blood TCRbeta repertoires from subjects exposed to, actively infected with, or recovered from COVID-19 were included in the dataset. A freely available public database, intended as a resource for researchers studying the immune response to SARS-CoV-2, is where the repertoires were released.

Participants in the prospective study were aged roughly 18 to 89 years, lived in under 30 United States geographic areas, and enrolled through a virtual design. Cohort assignment in the prospective study relied on participant-reported clinical history from a screening survey and a study questionnaire. For ImmuneRACE Cohort 3, a participant was defined as recovered based on two consecutive negative NP/OP PCR tests, clearance by a healthcare professional, or resolution of symptoms. Mobile phlebotomists in the prospective study collected whole blood, serum and a nasopharyngeal or oropharyngeal swab from every participant. Prospective study participants could optionally give additional blood draws and questionnaires over an approximately 2-month period. Prospective study blood samples were shipped either frozen or at room temperature before DNA extraction. Taken from the germline V gene, the CDR1 and CDR2 loops are MDHEN and SYDVKM. From cysteine to phenylalanine, the CDR3 is 11 amino acids long. Of the read, only the CDR3 DNA is kept; its 33 bases are in frame from base 1. V is cut by 11 bases and J by 7 bases, and the space between the germline ends is 12 bases.

The full study reports these points: How much clinical and demographic metadata was included differed by source and by participant, and the metadata was provided uncurated.

TCRbeta CDR3 regions were amplified from genomic DNA by means of the immunoSEQ Assay, a bias-controlled multiplex PCR. Regarding the original processing steps: Within the assay, amplification of reference gene primers was used to estimate how many nucleated cells each sample contained. Sequence reads were collapsed and filtered to measure the absolute abundance of every unique TCRbeta CDR3 rearrangement. For each sample, productive Simpson clonality was calculated by taking the square root of Simpson's diversity index across productive rearrangements. Not all clones reach the TCRdb copy of this immuneACCESS table, which keeps in-frame sequences only. Checked studies attribute under half of the gap to unresolved V genes and leave the rest unexplained. D and trimming come from the DNA, and the V and J calls and clone size come from that table. This sample gives 390,000 or so clones in total; roughly 89% of them show up just once. The ten largest account for around 10% of the sample.

As to this clone: This clone's antigen is unknown. No quality values exist for individual bases; no much larger clone is one base distant.

Here the chain combines TRBV28 and TRBJ2-4; no D gene call is confident. This TCR was recovered from a woman in her forties or fifties who had recovered from COVID-19. The specimen was PBMCs or T cells enriched from blood (not recorded which). The bases are TGTGCCGCAGAGGCAGAGAACATTCAGTACTTC. The resulting protein is CAAEAENIQYF.